This record concerns one T cell receptor (beta chain) sequence. There are a few counts of this clonotype. Its antigen is currently not known. Per-base qualities were not stored, and no clone one base away is much larger. Taken from cysteine to phenylalanine, the CDR3 has 13 residues. Only the CDR3 part of the read is kept: 39 bases, read in frame from the first base. V loses 6 bases, J loses 3 bases, and the germline ends lie 8 bases apart. The germline V gene supplies CDR1 SGHTA and CDR2 FQGTGA. This sample is drawn from a study of T-cell memory formation after mild COVID-19 listed by TCRdb under 2021. Concerning the study at large: TCR sequence clusters from the two donors were found to be largely donor specific. The cohort was made up of two young adult volunteers, one female and one male, who were previously healthy. In two donors, T-cell clones that expanded and contracted after mild COVID-19 were followed by sequencing TCRalpha and TCRbeta repertoires longitudinally.

PBMCs were isolated by Ficoll-Paque density gradient centrifugation. TCRdb shows the sequencer as Illumina NovaSeq 6000. TCRalpha and TCRbeta cDNA libraries were built by 5'RACE with constant-segment primers, adding sample barcodes and unique molecular identifiers. Trizol reagent was used to extract RNA from every sample. Amplification of the libraries took two PCR steps, and the second step added a second sample barcode plus Illumina TruSeq adapters. Sequencing of libraries was performed on an Illumina NovaSeq with 2 x 150 bp paired-end reads. From the authors' description of their analysis: The reads were demultiplexed and collapsed into UMI-guided consensus sequences using migec v1.2.7. Using mixcr v2.1.11, the UMI consensuses were aligned to TRA and TRB V and J templates and assembled into clonotypes. Expanded or contracted clonotypes were those called significant by both edgeR and NoisET, with noise models trained on biological replicates. For edgeR calls, the cutoffs were a false discovery rate-adjusted p below 0.01 and a log2 fold-change threshold of 1. As an exploratory analysis of dynamics, max-normalized trajectories of the 1000 most abundant clonotypes were examined by PCA with hierarchical clustering. Each responding clone was given a CD4 or CD8 phenotype based on the CD4+ and CD8+ repertoires, which had been sequenced separately. TCRdb trimmed the raw reads at Q25, called clones with MiXCR and kept productive beta chains. Rows with a matching CDR3 protein are joined into one entry that keeps the most common DNA and genes. The V and J calls were not made by the authors but by TCRdb's processing. A total of over 350,000 distinct CDR3 sequences appear in this sample, roughly 15% of them only once. Roughly 21% of the sample rests with the top ten.

Broader findings and caveats from the paper: Clones contracting from day 15 to 85 had balanced CD4/CD8 phenotypes, while a second wave expanding from day 15 to 37 was biased towards CD4+. Contracting CD4+ clones appeared mostly in the CM and EM memory subsets, whereas CD8+ clones were enriched in EMRA. SARS-CoV-2 specificity of the second-wave clones peaking on day 37 was not confirmed. Some responding clones were detected in pre-infection memory, which suggested that pre-existing cross-reactive memory T cells had joined the SARS-CoV-2 response. The study included only a couple of mild cases, and larger cohorts that include severe cases with pre-infection samples were judged to be necessary.

Sequenced sample: PBMCs or a T cell subset sorted from them (not recorded which). The receptor was isolated from a man aged 18-30 years who had mild COVID-19 (a few samples of this study predate the infection). The sample titles of this study are shuffled in the database, so cell type and time point are left out; the donor was told from shared clones. The sequence joins TRBV7-3 to TRBJ2-2, with the D gene call left open. The CDR3 region has the sequence CASSREHTGELFF. In nucleotide form, the sequence is TGTGCCAGCAGTCGCGAACACACCGGGGAGCTGTTTTTT. Supplemented by the reference TRBV7-3 and TRBJ2-2 proteins around the CDR3, the complete variable domain is GAGVSQTPSNKVTEKGKYVELRCDPISGHTALYWYRQSLGQGPEFLIYFQGTGAADDSGLPNDRFFAVRPEGSVSTLKIQRTERGDSAVYLCASSREHTGELFFGEGSRLTVL.